This TCR beta chain stems from a study of spatial heterogeneity in lung cancer. The CDR3 is made up of 14 amino acids. The J segment lost 2 bases and the V segment lost 3 bases, leaving 5 bases of the junction unmatched. From germline, CDR1 is DFQATT and CDR2 SNEGSKA (reference sequence). This clonotype was recorded a few times. The antigen is unknown. Each TCR cDNA molecule carried a unique molecular identifier. TCRdb reanalysed the 5' RACE reads using MiXCR and keeps one entry per CDR3 protein. The table includes more than 65,000 distinct CDR3 sequences, over 9.5% detected once. Study-wide points: Circulating ubiquitous expanded tumor TCRs were observed more frequently at resection than at follow-up.

The time point: sample taken at primary tumor resection. Extraction of whole RNA from tumor, nontumor lung or frozen PBMC preceded unsorted sequencing. The chain has TRBV20-1 and TRBJ2-3; TRBD1 matches 7 bases. The TCR originated in a male donor with early-stage non-small cell lung cancer. Sequencing was performed on PBMCs, taken at surgery. CDR3 nucleotides: TGCAGTGCTAGTGAGACAGGGTTCACAGATACGCAGTATTTT. It translates to CSASETGFTDTQYF.